This T cell receptor beta chain was recorded in a study of blood T cell repertoires in COVID-19. Sequencing was performed with immunoSEQ multiplex PCR; in TCRdb, only in-frame clones are kept and a portion is missing. Altogether approximately 170,000 clones are present, roughly 85% being singletons, with the ten largest covering roughly 19%. This CDR3 is built from 13 residues. The V end was cut by 6 bases, the J end by 0 bases, with 8 bases between. This clone was picked up a small number of times. The chain recombines TRBV12-3 or TRBV12-4 with TRBJ1-1; D may be TRBD1 (6 bases). The TCR sequence derives from a woman between 70 and 85 years old in a cohort exposed to, infected with or recovered from COVID-19 (not recorded which). Source material: PBMCs or T cells enriched from blood (not recorded which). For the CDR3, the DNA is TGTGCCAGCAGCGGGGACATGAACACTGAAGCTTTCTTT. This sequence encodes CASSGDMNTEAFF.